Shown below are 20 T cell receptor beta chains from a single sample sequenced in a study of T cell changes during pregnancy in multiple sclerosis. Here immunoSEQ multiplex PCR was the method, and the copy in TCRdb shows in-frame clones only, minus some. Seen here are about 69,000 clones, around 94% observed once, and the top ten hold roughly 1.9%. The sample in question was peripheral blood, obtained in the third trimester of pregnancy. The origin of the receptors is a female donor in good health, enrolled as a control in a pregnancy study.

A remark on this clone: This CDR3 is also generated by other DNA sequences in the sample. The chain joins TRBV14 to TRBJ2-1; 10 bases are a match to TRBD2. The J segment lost 4 bases and the V segment lost 4 bases, leaving 7 bases of the junction unmatched. CDR1 is SGHDN, CDR2 FVKESK, per germline. The CDR3 is made up of 16 amino acids. The CDR3 region has the DNA TGTGCCAGCAGCCCCCCTAGCGGGAGCTTTTACAATGAGCAGTTCTTC. Protein sequence: CASSPPSGSFYNEQFF. The complete variable domain, with remaining parts taken from reference TRBV14 and TRBJ2-1, reads EAGVTQFPSHSVIEKGQTVTLRCDPISGHDNLYWYRRVMGKEIKFLLHFVKESKQDESGMPNNRFLAERTGGTYSTLKVQPAELEDSGVYFCASSPPSGSFYNEQFFGPGTRLTVL.

The rearrangement links TRBV25-1 to TRBJ2-1, with D hard to call. Germline loops: CDR1 MGHDK, CDR2 SYGVNS. V was trimmed by 7 bases and J by 7 bases, leaving 14 bases between them. The CDR3 is made up of 13 amino acids. The CDR3 here is CASMWALNNEQFF. CDR3 nucleotides: TGTGCCAGCATGTGGGCTCTAAATAATGAGCAGTTCTTC.

The chain couples TRBV5-6 to TRBJ1-4; D not resolved. The CDR3 has 12 residues. CDR1 and CDR2 from the germline V gene are SGHDT and YYEEEE. The V end lost 2 bases, the J end lost 5 bases, and 4 bases lay between the germline ends. CDR3 coding DNA: TGTGCCAGCAGCTTCCAGAATGAAAAACTGTTTTTT. This sequence encodes CASSFQNEKLFF.

The chain joins TRBV19 to TRBJ1-5; D gene unclear. V lost 3 bases to trimming and J lost 0 bases, with 15 bases between them. This CDR3 has 17 residues. In germline, CDR1 is LNHDA, CDR2 SQIVND (reference sequence). CDR3 nucleotide sequence: TGTGCCAGTAGTATTTTCGGGGTAGGTGGTAGCAATCAGCCCCAGCATTTT. Translated, it gives CASSIFGVGGSNQPQHF.

CDR3 residues: CASSAEGAPYGYTF. In DNA form, the CDR3 reads TGTGCCAGCAGTGCCGAGGGGGCCCCCTATGGCTACACCTTC. The chain recombines TRBV5-6 with TRBJ1-2, with 7 nucleotides matching TRBD1. The CDR3 extends over 14 amino acids. The J segment lost 4 bases and the V segment lost 5 bases, leaving 8 bases of the junction unmatched. In germline, CDR1 is SGHDT, CDR2 YYEEEE.

The table lists this clone with a count of one. V is TRBV11-3 and J is TRBJ2-1; D ambiguous. The germline CDR1 and CDR2 sequences are SGHNT and YENEEA. CDR3 length: 17 amino acids. The ends were cut back, 4 bases at V and 0 bases at J, with 16 bases in the middle. The CDR3 loop reads CASSWSSRASSYNEQFF. The CDR3 DNA reads TGTGCCAGCAGCTGGAGTAGTCGTGCCAGCTCCTACAATGAGCAGTTCTTC.

This clone appeared a single time. The CDR3 coding sequence is TGTGCCAGCAGAGCAGGACTAGCCTACGAGCAGTACTTC. It translates to CASRAGLAYEQYF. The rearrangement joins TRBV6-1 to TRBJ2-7; 7 bases fit TRBD2. This CDR3 spans 13 amino acids. The germline CDR1 and CDR2 sequences are MNHNS and SASEGT. The V gene end was trimmed by 6 bases and the J gene end by 2 bases; junction bases not matched to a gene: 4.

The V call is TRBV6-5, the J call TRBJ1-1; 7 bases align to TRBD1. The V segment lost 0 bases and the J segment 5 bases; nucleotides outside the gene matches: 0. Germline loops: CDR1 MNHEY, CDR2 SVGAGI. The CDR3 runs 13 residues. As DNA, the CDR3 is TGTGCCAGCAGTTACTCACAGGGGACTGAAGCTTTCTTT. Amino acids: CASSYSQGTEAFF.

The chain carries TRBV18 and TRBJ1-4, with D unclear. CDR1 KGHSH and CDR2 LQKENI come from the germline V gene. The CDR3 is 15 amino acids. Trimming removed 1 base from V and 5 bases from J, with 11 bases in between. The CDR3 DNA follows: TGTGCCAGCTCACCACTCGGACTGATAAATGAAAAACTGTTTTTT. Protein sequence: CASSPLGLINEKLFF.

This clone was seen just once. This sequence joins TRBV5-6 and TRBJ2-3, with TRBD2 identical over 9 bases. From germline, CDR1 is SGHDT and CDR2 YYEEEE. This CDR3 has 18 residues. V lost 0 bases and J lost 6; bases outside the gene matches: 14. The CDR3, as DNA: TGTGCCAGCAGCTTGGTTGCCGGGTCTAGCGGGAATCTTGATACGCAGTATTTT. Amino acid sequence: CASSLVAGSSGNLDTQYF.

The V call is TRBV6-6, the J call TRBJ2-4; D is undetermined. The germline V and J ends were trimmed by 8 bases and 8 bases, with 7 bases remaining between them. Per the germline V gene, CDR1 is MNHNY and CDR2 is SVGAGI (reference sequence). This CDR3 comprises 10 residues. The chain's CDR3 is CASARDIQYF. DNA for the CDR3: TGTGCCAGCGCCCGGGACATTCAGTACTTC.

The chain couples TRBV7-2 to TRBJ2-2; tentative D call: TRBD2 (5 bases). V lost 4 bases to trimming and J lost 3 bases, with 9 bases between them. Germline values: CDR1 SGHTA, CDR2 FQGNSA. The CDR3 loop spans 14 amino acids. The CDR3 DNA follows: TGTGCCAGCAGCTGGTCGAGGGACACCGGGGAGCTGTTTTTT. It encodes CASSWSRDTGELFF.

This clone appeared once. The rearrangement uses TRBV19 and TRBJ1-6; tentative D call: TRBD1 (6 bases). Deletions cut 6 bases from V and 7 bases from J, with 22 bases between. The length of the CDR3 is 17 residues. Germline values: CDR1 LNHDA, CDR2 SQIVND (reference sequence). The CDR3 is CASRHTDRTGANSPLHF. The CDR3 DNA reads TGTGCCAGTAGACACACCGACAGGACCGGGGCGAATTCACCCCTCCACTTT.

The chain has TRBV18 and TRBJ2-7; 7 bases align to TRBD2. V gave up 2 bases and J gave up 0 bases; unmatched junction bases: 4. Germline CDR1 and CDR2: KGHSH and LQKENI. The CDR3 has 15 residues. CDR3 in amino acids: CASSPSGLNSYEQYF. CDR3 bases: TGTGCCAGCTCACCATCGGGACTAAACTCCTACGAGCAGTACTTC.

This clone was found a few times. The CDR3 loop reads CASTSGGQNTEAFF. Here the CDR3 DNA reads TGTGCCAGCACCTCGGGGGGCCAAAACACTGAAGCTTTCTTT. The chain recombines TRBV6-6 with TRBJ1-1; the D gene is possibly TRBD1 (6 bases). CDR1 MNHNY and CDR2 SVGAGI come from the germline V gene (reference sequence). V was shortened by 7 bases and J by 2 bases, with 14 bases between the two germline ends. The CDR3 is made up of 14 amino acids.

This clone was seen a few times. The chain carries TRBV18 and TRBJ2-7; no reliable D call. Deletions cut 2 bases from V and 3 bases from J, with 5 bases between. The CDR3 totals 12 residues. CDR1 KGHSH and CDR2 LQKENI come from the germline V gene. CDR3 sequence reads: CASSPSIYEQYF. The CDR3 nucleotides are TGTGCCAGCTCACCATCAATCTACGAGCAGTACTTC.

CDR3 in DNA: TGTGCCTGGAGTGTTCTTCCAACTAATGAAAAACTGTTTTTT. Amino acid sequence: CAWSVLPTNEKLFF. This sequence joins TRBV30 and TRBJ1-4; D gene uncertain. V lost 0 bases to trimming and J lost 0 bases, with 5 bases between them. The germline gives CDR1 GTSNPN, CDR2 SVGIG (reference sequence). The CDR3 covers 14 residues. Filled out from reference TRBV30 and TRBJ1-4, the complete variable domain reads SQTIHQWPATLVQPVGSPLSLECTVEGTSNPNLYWYRQAAGRGLQLLFYSVGIGQISSEVPQNLSASRPQDRQFILSSKKLLLSDSGFYLCAWSVLPTNEKLFFGSGTQLSVL.

The chain joins TRBV11-2 to TRBJ1-1; D gene ambiguous. This CDR3 region has 13 residues. Germline V lookup: CDR1 SGHAT, CDR2 FQNNGV. V was clipped by 0 bases and J by 11 bases, with 13 bases between them. The CDR3: CASSLELTGDAFF. The CDR3 nucleotides read TGTGCCAGCAGCTTAGAGCTGACGGGAGATGCTTTCTTT.

This clone was recorded once. The chain carries TRBV15 and TRBJ2-5, with D maybe TRBD2 (6 bases). Germline lookup yields CDR1 LNHNV and CDR2 YYDKDF (reference sequence). V dropped 4 bases and J dropped 4 bases, with 16 bases sitting between them. The length of the CDR3 is 15 residues. CDR3 bases: TGTGCCACCAGCACCGACCGGGACTCCCGAGAGACCCAGTACTTC. This gives the protein CATSTDRDSRETQYF.

The V gene is TRBV19, the J gene TRBJ2-5, with TRBD1 identical over 9 bases. J gave up 6 bases and V 9 bases, and 8 bases lay outside the gene matches. CDR1 is LNHDA and CDR2 is SQIVND in the germline V gene (reference sequence). The CDR3 spans 13 residues. The CDR3 loop is CASGGQGRQTQYF. The DNA for the CDR3 is TGTGCCAGCGGGGGACAGGGCCGTCAGACCCAGTACTTC. The whole variable domain, filled in from reference TRBV19 and TRBJ2-5, reads DGGITQSPKYLFRKEGQNVTLSCEQNLNHDAMYWYRQDPGQGLRLIYYSQIVNDFQKGDIAEGYSVSREKKESFPLTVTSAQKNPTAFYLCASGGQGRQTQYFGPGTRLLVL.